The 25 T cell receptor beta chains below all came from one sample that was sequenced in a study of T cell repertoires in urothelial bladder cancer (dated by TCRdb to about 2019). Preparation of the library involved the immunoSEQ multiplex PCR assay. This immuneACCESS table, as held by TCRdb, lists in-frame sequences with V and J called but not all clones. Of the missing ones, under half trace to an unresolved V gene in checked studies; the others have no known cause. Here the sample has about 14,000 clones; around 64% occur a single time. Clones ranked in the top ten supply approximately 8.9% of the sample. The sample consisted of tumor-infiltrating cells from bladder cancer. The receptors here all came from a human donor with urothelial carcinoma.

The J gene is TRBJ1-3, the V gene TRBV10-3; 7 nucleotides line up with TRBD1. CDR1 and CDR2 from the germline V gene are ENHRY and SYGVKD. The CDR3 loop spans 12 amino acids. The V gene end was trimmed by 8 bases and the J gene end by 4 bases; junction bases not matched to a gene: 2. Here the CDR3 DNA reads TGTGCCATCCCAGGGGGAGGAAACACCATATATTTT. Protein: CAIPGGGNTIYF.

This chain connects TRBV18 to TRBJ2-3; D is possibly TRBD1 (5 bases). This CDR3 is 15 amino acids long. Trimming removed 3 bases from V and 5 bases from J, with 15 bases in between. Per the germline V gene, CDR1 is KGHSH and CDR2 is LQKENI. This CDR3 reads CASSPTRTPGDTQYF. In DNA, the CDR3 is TGTGCCAGCTCACCGACCCGGACACCGGGAGATACGCAGTATTTT.

By share of the sample, this clone is medium-sized. This chain connects TRBV5-5 to TRBJ2-5; perhaps TRBD2 as D (7 bases). The CDR3 has 18 amino acids. Per the germline V gene, CDR1 is SGHKS and CDR2 is YYEKEE (reference sequence). V shed 3 bases and J shed 3 bases, with 24 bases lying between them. DNA for the CDR3: TGTGCCAGCAGCTCCAGCTTACAAGGGGGGGCGGGAGAAGAGACCCAGTACTTC. This encodes CASSSSLQGGAGEETQYF.

The chain couples TRBV7-9 to TRBJ1-5, with a weak D call TRBD1 (5 bases). The CDR3 extends over 15 amino acids. With 1 base removed from V and 2 bases from J, the gap between germline ends came to 9 bases. Germline V gene data show CDR1 as SEHNR and CDR2 as FQNEAQ (reference sequence). The CDR3 coding sequence is TGTGCCAGCAGCTTAGAGCAGGGAGGCAATCAGCCCCAGCATTTT. This codes for CASSLEQGGNQPQHF.

V and J are TRBV15 and TRBJ1-1, with TRBD1 identical over 10 bases. After removal of 11 bases from V and 5 bases from J, the junction contained 11 bases not matched to a gene. This CDR3 is 14 amino acids long. Germline CDR1 LNHNV, CDR2 YYDKDF (reference sequence). The CDR3 loop is CAARDRGSRTEAFF. CDR3 coding DNA: TGTGCCGCCCGGGACAGGGGTTCAAGGACTGAAGCTTTCTTT.

The genes are TRBV7-2 and TRBJ2-7; D gene unclear. This CDR3 is 13 amino acids long. The V end lost 3 bases, the J end lost 5 bases, and 11 bases lay between the germline ends. Looked up from germline, CDR1 is SGHTA and CDR2 is FQGNSA. Here the CDR3 DNA reads TGTGCCAGCAGCTTGGCAGGATGGGACGAGCAGTACTTC. Translated, it gives CASSLAGWDEQYF. Complete variable domain (other parts from reference TRBV7-2 and TRBJ2-7): GAGVSQSPSNKVTEKGKDVELRCDPISGHTALYWYRQSLGQGLEFLIYFQGNSAPDKSGLPSDRFSAERTGGSVSTLTIQRTQQEDSAVYLCASSLAGWDEQYFGPGTRLTVT.

In regard to this clone: A read error may account for a junction end that differs from germline. The gene calls are TRBV5-8 and TRBJ1-5, with TRBD1 identical over 7 bases. This CDR3 has 11 residues. Germline assignment: CDR1 SGHTS and CDR2 YDEGEE. As DNA, the CDR3 is TGTGCCAGCAGCTTCCGACAGGGTTCGCAGTTT. This translates into CASSFRQGSQF.

The chain uses TRBV4-1 and TRBJ1-1; 9 bases align to TRBD1. This CDR3 comprises 15 residues. V gave up 0 bases and J gave up 5 bases; unmatched junction bases: 4. Germline loops: CDR1 MGHRA, CDR2 YSYEKL. CDR3 region: CASSQDPGQGTEAFF. The CDR3 nucleotides read TGCGCCAGCAGCCAAGATCCGGGACAGGGTACTGAAGCTTTCTTT.

The V call is TRBV11-1, the J call TRBJ2-7; D not resolved. The CDR3 has 12 residues. The germline gives CDR1 SGHAT, CDR2 FQDESV (reference sequence). Trimming left V 1 base short and J 7 bases short, with 8 bases between. In DNA, the CDR3 is TGTGCCAGCAGCTTAGGGCACGTGGAGCAGTACTTC. It is translated as CASSLGHVEQYF.

The chain recombines TRBV6-6 with TRBJ1-2; 7 nucleotides match TRBD1. The CDR3 covers 13 residues. CDR1 is MNHNY, CDR2 SVGAGI, per germline (reference sequence). V lost 6 bases, J lost 10 bases, and 11 bases stayed unmatched. The CDR3 region is CASRPRQGGDYTF. CDR3 nucleotides: TGTGCCAGCAGACCACGACAGGGAGGGGACTACACCTTC.

The J gene is TRBJ2-2, the V gene TRBV5-1, with 9 bases lining up with TRBD1. Trimming cost V 0 bases and J 6 bases; bases outside gene matches: 3. The V gene's germline CDR1 is SGHRS and CDR2 YFSETQ. The CDR3 is 15 residues long. As DNA, the CDR3 is TGCGCCAGCAGCTTGGCCAGACAGGGGGCCGGGGAGCTGTTTTTT. Translated: CASSLARQGAGELFF.

The J gene is TRBJ1-6, the V gene TRBV7-6; 7 bases align to TRBD1. The V and J ends lost 4 bases and 7 bases, in that order; junction bases with no gene match: 4. CDR3 length: 14 amino acids. The germline V gene encodes CDR1 SGHVS and CDR2 FNYEAQ. The CDR3 nucleotides are TGTGCCAGCAGCTCGGGACAGCCAAATTCACCCCTCCACTTT. Translation: CASSSGQPNSPLHF.

The chain recombines TRBV27 with TRBJ1-1; D ambiguous. Trimming shortened V by 2 bases and J by 0 bases, and 10 bases separated the two germline ends. The CDR3 is 15 amino acids. Germline-derived CDR1 and CDR2 are MNHEY and SMNVEV (reference sequence). CDR3 coding DNA: TGTGCCAGCAGTTTAAAGATCCAGTTGAACACTGAAGCTTTCTTT. This codes for CASSLKIQLNTEAFF.

This sequence joins TRBV27 and TRBJ1-5; no clear D. The CDR3 contains 16 residues. Trimming stripped 2 bases from V and 2 bases from J, with 13 bases between. CDR1 and CDR2 (germline): MNHEY, SMNVEV (reference sequence). CDR3 sequence reads: CASSLVGVGGNQPQHF. The DNA of the CDR3 is TGTGCCAGCAGTTTAGTCGGGGTAGGCGGCAATCAGCCCCAGCATTTT.

This sequence joins TRBV7-9 and TRBJ1-3; D is possibly TRBD1 (5 bases). Germline assignment: CDR1 SEHNR and CDR2 FQNEAQ (reference sequence). V was trimmed by 5 bases and J by 0 bases, leaving 8 bases between them. There are 14 residues in the CDR3. Written as DNA, the CDR3 is TGTGCCAGCAGCGGGGGGGTCTCTGGAAACACCATATATTTT. As protein: CASSGGVSGNTIYF.

This clone came up once. The CDR3 sequence is CASSIRDTNLWGAGNTIYF. The CDR3 DNA reads TGTGCCAGTAGTATCCGGGACACCAATCTCTGGGGTGCTGGAAACACCATATATTTT. The chain couples TRBV19 to TRBJ1-3; possibly TRBD1 for D (6 bases). Trimming took 3 bases from V and 2 from J, leaving 23 bases between them. The length of the CDR3 is 19 residues. Germline-derived CDR1 and CDR2 are LNHDA and SQIVND (reference sequence).

The rearrangement links TRBV21-1 to TRBJ2-3; the table's D call of TRBD1 was not tested on the DNA. TRBV21-1 is a pseudogene locus. CDR3 size: 16 residues. The CDR3 DNA reads as TGTGCCAGCAGAGAGGGACGGGACAGGGCCACAGATACGCAGTATTTT. Translating it yields CASREGRDRATDTQYF.

The V gene is TRBV19, the J gene TRBJ1-2; no clear D. V was cut by 1 base and J by 4 bases, with 10 bases left in between. Germline values: CDR1 LNHDA, CDR2 SQIVND (reference sequence). The CDR3 has 14 residues. CDR3 in amino acids: CASSIGSLTYGYTF. Written as DNA, the CDR3 is TGTGCCAGTAGTATAGGTTCATTAACCTATGGCTACACCTTC. Combining the CDR3 with reference TRBV19 and TRBJ1-2 gives the whole variable domain DGGITQSPKYLFRKEGQNVTLSCEQNLNHDAMYWYRQDPGQGLRLIYYSQIVNDFQKGDIAEGYSVSREKKESFPLTVTSAQKNPTAFYLCASSIGSLTYGYTFGSGTRLTVV.

The chain has TRBV20-1 and TRBJ2-3; D is uncertain. Deletions cut 6 bases from V and 1 base from J, with 2 bases between. This CDR3 contains 10 residues. From germline, CDR1 is DFQATT and CDR2 SNEGSKA (reference sequence). The CDR3 DNA reads TGCAGTGCCGGCACAGATACGCAGTATTTT. Protein product: CSAGTDTQYF.

The CDR3 nucleotides are TGTGCCAGCAGAACAGGAGGGGCAGCGAACACCGGGGAGCTGTTTTTT. Protein sequence: CASRTGGAANTGELFF. The chain recombines TRBV11-3 with TRBJ2-2; D is possibly TRBD2 (6 bases). This CDR3 is 16 amino acids long. Germline V lookup: CDR1 SGHNT, CDR2 YENEEA. The V and J ends lost 6 bases and 0 bases respectively, with 14 bases between them.

This sequence joins TRBV6-5 and TRBJ2-3, with D possibly TRBD1 on 5 matching bases. The germline gives CDR1 MNHEY, CDR2 SVGAGI. Trimming cost V 2 bases and J 2 bases, with 11 bases left between them. The CDR3 has 15 residues. The CDR3 nucleotides are TGTGCCAGCAGTTACAGGGGCCATTTCACAGATACGCAGTATTTT. Translating gives CASSYRGHFTDTQYF.

The chain recombines TRBV10-3 with TRBJ2-5, with 8 bases lining up with TRBD2. J was trimmed by 4 bases and V by 6 bases; bases with no gene match: 10. This CDR3 contains 15 residues. Per the germline V gene, CDR1 is ENHRY and CDR2 is SYGVKD. The CDR3 sequence is CAISDGAGGLETQYF. The CDR3 DNA reads TGTGCCATCAGCGACGGGGCGGGGGGTTTAGAGACCCAGTACTTC.

The rearrangement uses TRBV15 and TRBJ1-2, with D possibly matching TRBD1 (6 bases). Trimming took 1 base from V and 3 from J, leaving 21 bases between them. CDR1 is LNHNV, CDR2 YYDKDF, per germline (reference sequence). This CDR3 is 18 amino acids long. In DNA form, the CDR3 reads TGTGCCACCAGCAGAGCTCGCAGGGGTATGGGAGGGGACTATGGCTACACCTTC. Its protein is CATSRARRGMGGDYGYTF.

As concerns this clone: One end of the junction varies from germline; a read error may be responsible. The chain uses TRBV29-1 and TRBJ2-1; D not resolved. The CDR3 covers 12 residues. Germline assignment: CDR1 SQVTM and CDR2 ANQGSEA. As DNA, the CDR3 is TGCAGCGCTGAAAGGATCTCGATTGAGCAGTTCTTC. Protein product: CSAERISIEQFF.

The chain combines TRBV5-4 with TRBJ1-6; TRBD1 matches at 7 bases. The CDR3 is 12 amino acids. Germline loops: CDR1 SGHNT, CDR2 YYREEE (reference sequence). Unmatched junction bases numbered 3, after V lost 0 bases and J lost 15 bases. The CDR3 DNA reads TGTGCCAGCAGCTTGGGACAGGGTCTCCTCCACTTT. Amino acids: CASSLGQGLLHF.